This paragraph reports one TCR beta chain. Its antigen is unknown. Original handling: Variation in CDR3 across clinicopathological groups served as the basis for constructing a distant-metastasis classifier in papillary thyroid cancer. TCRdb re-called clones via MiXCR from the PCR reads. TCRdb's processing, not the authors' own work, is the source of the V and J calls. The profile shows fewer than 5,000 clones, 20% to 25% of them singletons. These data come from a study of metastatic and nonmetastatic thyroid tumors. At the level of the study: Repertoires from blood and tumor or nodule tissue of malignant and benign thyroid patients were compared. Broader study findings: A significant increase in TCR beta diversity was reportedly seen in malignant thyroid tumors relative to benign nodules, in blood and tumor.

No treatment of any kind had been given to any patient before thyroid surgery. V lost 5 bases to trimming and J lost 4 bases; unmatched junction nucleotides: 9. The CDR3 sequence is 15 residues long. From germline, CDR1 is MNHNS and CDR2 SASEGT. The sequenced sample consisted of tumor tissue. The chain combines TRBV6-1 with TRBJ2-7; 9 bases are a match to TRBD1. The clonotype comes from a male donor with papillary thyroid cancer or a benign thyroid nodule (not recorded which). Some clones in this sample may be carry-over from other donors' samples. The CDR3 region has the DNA TGTGCCAGCAGTTGGCCGGGACAGGGTAGGTACGAGCAGTACTTC. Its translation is CASSWPGQGRYEQYF.